These 16 T cell receptor beta chains were all obtained from the same sample, sequenced in a study of blood T cell repertoires in COVID-19. Only in-frame clones appear in the TCRdb table, and some are missing; sequencing was by immunoSEQ multiplex PCR. The sample lists fewer than 200,000 clones; roughly 87% were seen once. The sequencing sample was made of peripheral blood. Every receptor here comes from a man aged 18 to 30 who had recovered from COVID-19.

This clone was recorded once. The V call is TRBV5-8, the J call TRBJ2-5, with TRBD2 as a possible D gene (6 bases). V gave up 4 bases and J gave up 4 bases, with 17 bases separating them. Germline V gene lookup returns CDR1 SGHTS and CDR2 YDEGEE. The CDR3 sequence is 15 residues long. CDR3: CASSVLDGGGETQYF. The DNA of the CDR3 is TGTGCCAGCAGCGTTCTTGACGGGGGAGGAGAGACCCAGTACTTC.

The J gene is TRBJ2-7, the V gene TRBV29-1, with D possibly matching TRBD1 (6 bases). The germline V and J ends were trimmed by 5 bases and 0 bases, with 17 bases remaining between them. Germline CDR1 reads SQVTM; CDR2 reads ANQGSEA. This CDR3 is 15 amino acids long. CDR3: CSVIRQDSSSYEQYF. The DNA of the CDR3 is TGCAGCGTTATTCGACAGGACAGTAGCTCCTACGAGCAGTACTTC.

The rearrangement uses TRBV23-1 and TRBJ2-3; 12 nucleotides align to TRBD2. TRBV23-1 qualifies as an ORF whose function is uncertain. Germline trimming cut 11 bases from V and 3 bases from J; bases unmatched to any gene: 12. CDR3 length equals 16 residues. CDR3 DNA: TGCGCCTTCCCCAATACCGGGACTAGCGGGACAGATACGCAGTATTTT. It yields the protein CAFPNTGTSGTDTQYF.

The chain uses TRBV7-9 and TRBJ2-2; 7 bases agree with TRBD2. CDR3 length: 16 residues. V was clipped by 1 base and J by 5 bases; unmatched bases: 7. CDR1 is SEHNR, CDR2 FQNEAQ, per germline (reference sequence). In DNA, the CDR3 is TGTGCCAGCAGCTTAGTGGCGGGAGTCGCTACCGGGGAGCTGTTTTTT. It specifies CASSLVAGVATGELFF. Looking up the rest from reference TRBV7-9 and TRBJ2-2 gives the full variable domain: DTGVSQNPRHKITKRGQNVTFRCDPISEHNRLYWYRQTLGQGPEFLTYFQNEAQLEKSRLLSDRFSAERPKGSFSTLEIQRTEQGDSAMYLCASSLVAGVATGELFFGEGSRLTVL.

This rearrangement joins TRBV5-1 to TRBJ2-3; 7 bases are a match to TRBD2. The length of the CDR3 is 13 residues. The J segment lost 12 bases and the V segment lost 3 bases, leaving 10 bases of the junction unmatched. CDR1 is SGHRS, CDR2 YFSETQ, per germline. The DNA for the CDR3 is TGCGCCAGCAGCTCGAGGTCGGGACTACTCCAGTATTTT. This sequence encodes CASSSRSGLLQYF.

The chain has TRBV7-9 and TRBJ2-1; 12 bases match TRBD2. Germline CDR1 reads SEHNR; CDR2 reads FQNEAQ (reference sequence). V lost 10 bases and J lost 0; bases outside the gene matches: 13. The CDR3 runs to 18 residues. CDR3 DNA: TGTGCCACCCATTATTGGCTAGCGGGGGGGAGCTCCTACAATGAGCAGTTCTTC. This codes for CATHYWLAGGSSYNEQFF.

The chain recombines TRBV19 with TRBJ2-7, with TRBD1 identical over 7 bases. The V segment lost 4 bases and the J segment 2 bases; nucleotides outside the gene matches: 5. CDR3 size: 14 residues. The germline V gene encodes CDR1 LNHDA and CDR2 SQIVND (reference sequence). CDR3 bases: TGTGCCAGTAGTACCTCCCAGGGGGCCTACGAGCAGTACTTC. It is translated as CASSTSQGAYEQYF.

This chain uses TRBV9 with TRBJ2-3; TRBD2 matches at 8 bases. CDR3 length: 17 residues. The germline V gene has CDR1 SGDLS and CDR2 YYNGEE. V lost 6 bases to trimming and J lost 0 bases; unmatched junction nucleotides: 12. DNA of the CDR3: TGTGCCAGCACCATCACACCAACTAGCGGTAGCACAGATACGCAGTATTTT. Amino acids: CASTITPTSGSTDTQYF.

The CDR3 bases are TGTGCCAGCAGTACACAGGGAGCAGATACGCAGTATTTT. Translating gives CASSTQGADTQYF. The chain links TRBV2 to TRBJ2-3, with a tentative D call TRBD1 (6 bases). The CDR3 is made up of 13 amino acids. V was cut by 5 bases and J by 4 bases, with 10 bases left in between. Looked up from germline, CDR1 is SNHLY and CDR2 is FYNNEI.

The chain combines TRBV5-1 with TRBJ2-7, with 10 bases that match TRBD1. Trimming took 4 bases from V and 6 from J; bases not matched to a gene: 1. This CDR3 has 12 residues. The germline gives CDR1 SGHRS, CDR2 YFSETQ. CDR3 in DNA: TGCGCCAGCAGCGGGACAGGGGTCGAGCAGTACTTC. Its protein product is CASSGTGVEQYF.

J is TRBJ1-2 and V is TRBV6-1; D ambiguous. Germline-derived CDR1 and CDR2 are MNHNS and SASEGT. The CDR3 extends over 13 amino acids. Trimming took off 3 bases at V and 4 bases at J, with 9 bases between the two ends. The CDR3 DNA reads TGTGCCAGCAGTGACCGGTTAACCTATGGCTACACCTTC. Translated: CASSDRLTYGYTF.

V gene TRBV29-1 combines with J gene TRBJ2-7, with D perhaps matching TRBD1 (7 bases). With 7 bases removed from V and 9 bases from J, the gap between germline ends came to 16 bases. This CDR3 comprises 11 residues. The V gene's germline CDR1 is SQVTM and CDR2 ANQGSEA. In nucleotides, the CDR3 is TGCAGCGGTACCGGACAGGAGGGGCAGTACTTC. Amino acid sequence: CSGTGQEGQYF.

V usage is TRBV29-1 and J usage is TRBJ2-7; D unresolved. Trimming pared 6 bases from V and 4 bases from J, leaving 10 bases between. The germline gives CDR1 SQVTM, CDR2 ANQGSEA. The CDR3 sequence is 11 residues long. The CDR3 here is CSVADAYEQYF. Written as DNA, the CDR3 is TGCAGCGTGGCTGATGCATACGAGCAGTACTTC.

The table lists this clone with a count of one. The V gene is TRBV5-4, the J gene TRBJ2-6, with TRBD1 as a possible D gene (6 bases). V lost 4 bases and J lost 0, with 20 bases in between. Germline V gene sequence: CDR1 SGHNT, CDR2 YYREEE (reference sequence). This CDR3 has 19 residues. As DNA, the CDR3 is TGTGCCAGCAGCGAGCGCGCAGGGGCAGCCCGCTCTGGGGCCAACGTCCTGACTTTC. It is translated as CASSERAGAARSGANVLTF.

The chain couples TRBV10-3 to TRBJ2-1; 10 positions match TRBD2. Germline CDR1 and CDR2: ENHRY and SYGVKD. The CDR3 loop spans 17 amino acids. The junction had 10 bases not matched to a gene; V was cut back by 8 bases and J by 0 bases. The CDR3 coding sequence is TGTGCCATCGGGGGGCTAGCGGGGGAGAGCTCCTACAATGAGCAGTTCTTC. It is translated as CAIGGLAGESSYNEQFF.

This clone appeared a single time. Here the CDR3 reads CASSVTSGSSYEQYF. The CDR3 DNA reads as TGTGCCAGCAGCGTCACTAGCGGGAGCTCCTACGAGCAGTACTTC. The chain has TRBV7-3 and TRBJ2-7; 11 positions match TRBD2. Losses at the gene ends were 5 bases for V and 0 bases for J; bases not matched to a gene: 3. The CDR3 is made up of 15 amino acids. Germline V gene sequence: CDR1 SGHTA, CDR2 FQGTGA.